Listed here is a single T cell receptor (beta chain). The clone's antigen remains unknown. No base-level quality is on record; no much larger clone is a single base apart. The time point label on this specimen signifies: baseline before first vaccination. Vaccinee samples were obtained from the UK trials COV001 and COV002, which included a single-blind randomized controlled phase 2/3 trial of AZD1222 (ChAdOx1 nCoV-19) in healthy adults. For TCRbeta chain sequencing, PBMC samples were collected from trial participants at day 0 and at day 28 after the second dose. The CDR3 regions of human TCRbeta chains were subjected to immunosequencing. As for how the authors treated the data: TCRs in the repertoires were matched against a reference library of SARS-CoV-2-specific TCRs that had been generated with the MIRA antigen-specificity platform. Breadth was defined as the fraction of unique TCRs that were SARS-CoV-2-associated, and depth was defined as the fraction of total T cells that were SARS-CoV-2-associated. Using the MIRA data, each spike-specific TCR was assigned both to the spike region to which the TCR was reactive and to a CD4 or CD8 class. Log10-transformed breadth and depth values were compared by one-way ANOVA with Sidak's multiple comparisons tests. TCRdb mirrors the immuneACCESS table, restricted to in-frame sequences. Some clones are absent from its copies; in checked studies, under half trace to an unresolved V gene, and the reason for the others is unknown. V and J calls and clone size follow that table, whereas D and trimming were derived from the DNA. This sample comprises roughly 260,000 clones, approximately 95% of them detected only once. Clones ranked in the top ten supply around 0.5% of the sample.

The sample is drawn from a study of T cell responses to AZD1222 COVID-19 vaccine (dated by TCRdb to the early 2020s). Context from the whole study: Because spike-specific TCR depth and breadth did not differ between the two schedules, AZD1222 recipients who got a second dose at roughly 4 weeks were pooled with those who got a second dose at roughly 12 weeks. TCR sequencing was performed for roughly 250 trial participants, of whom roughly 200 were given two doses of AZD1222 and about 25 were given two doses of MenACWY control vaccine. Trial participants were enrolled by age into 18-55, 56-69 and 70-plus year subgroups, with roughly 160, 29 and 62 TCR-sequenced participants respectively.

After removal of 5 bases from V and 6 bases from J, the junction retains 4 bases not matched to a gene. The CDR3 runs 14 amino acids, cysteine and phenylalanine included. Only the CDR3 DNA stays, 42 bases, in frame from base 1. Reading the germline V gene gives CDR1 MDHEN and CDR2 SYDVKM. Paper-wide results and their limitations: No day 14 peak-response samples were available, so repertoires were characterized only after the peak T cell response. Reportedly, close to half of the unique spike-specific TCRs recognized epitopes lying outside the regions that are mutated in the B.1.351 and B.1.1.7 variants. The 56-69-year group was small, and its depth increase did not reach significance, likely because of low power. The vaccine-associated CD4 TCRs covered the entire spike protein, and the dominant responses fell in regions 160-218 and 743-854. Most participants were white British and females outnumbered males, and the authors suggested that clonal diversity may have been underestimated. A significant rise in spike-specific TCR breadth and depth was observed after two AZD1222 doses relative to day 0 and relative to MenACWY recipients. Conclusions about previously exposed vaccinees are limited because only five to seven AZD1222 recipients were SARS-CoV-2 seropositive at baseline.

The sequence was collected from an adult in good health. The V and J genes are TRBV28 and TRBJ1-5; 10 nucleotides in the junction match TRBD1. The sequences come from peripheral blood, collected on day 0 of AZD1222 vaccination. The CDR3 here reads CASSLGTGAQPQHF. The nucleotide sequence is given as TGTGCCAGCAGTCTCGGGACAGGGGCTCAGCCCCAGCATTTT.